This is a list of T cell receptor beta chains from one sample in a study of T cell responses to AZD1222 COVID-19 vaccine. Profiled with immunoSEQ multiplex PCR; TCRdb holds only in-frame clones, not every one. This sample has just over 150,000 clones, with 90% to 95% found just once. This sample comprised peripheral blood, obtained 28 days after the second AZD1222 dose. These receptors were collected from an adult who received the AZD1222 COVID-19 vaccine. The CDR3 runs from the conserved cysteine through the conserved F or W. Fields, in order: clone size, D gene, V gene, J gene, CDR3 protein, CDR3 DNA. A D gene is named only where the DNA matches it firmly. Part of the rows lack a size; the others show once, few, many or a class for expanded clones.

-	-	TRBV28	TRBJ1-1	CASSSLSSIPRGTEAFF	TGTGCCAGCAGTTCACTCAGTTCAATCCCCAGAGGCACTGAAGCTTTCTTT
once	-	TRBV24-1	TRBJ2-1	CATSDAVSTSNEQFF	TGTGCCACCAGTGATGCAGTTTCAACTTCGAATGAGCAGTTCTTC
-	-	TRBV30	TRBJ2-7	CAWNGRTKRWEQYF	TGTGCCTGGAATGGCAGGACCAAACGGTGGGAGCAGTACTTC
-	-	TRBV7-9	TRBJ1-1	CASSFTTGNTEAFF	TGTGCCAGCAGCTTTACGACTGGAAACACTGAAGCTTTCTTT
-	-	TRBV19	TRBJ2-2	CASRTTGGTGELFF	TGTGCCAGTAGGACGACAGGAGGGACCGGGGAGCTGTTTTTT
-	-	TRBV5-1	TRBJ1-6	CASSDAASYNSPLHF	TGCGCCAGCAGCGATGCGGCTTCCTATAATTCACCCCTCCACTTT
-	-	TRBV25-1	TRBJ2-7	CASSEGGSSYEQYF	TGTGCCAGCAGTGAAGGTGGAAGCTCCTACGAGCAGTACTTC
-	-	TRBV9	TRBJ1-5	CASSERGTNQPQHF	TGTGCCAGCAGCGAGCGGGGGACCAATCAGCCCCAGCATTTT
-	-	TRBV21-1	TRBJ2-3	CANDMERDLSTDTQYF	TGTGCCAACGACATGGAGCGGGACTTAAGCACAGATACGCAGTATTTT
-	-	TRBV7-2	TRBJ2-7	CASSPKYEQYF	TGTGCCAGCAGCCCAAAATACGAGCAGTACTTC
-	-	TRBV10-3	TRBJ1-1	CAISGKDPAETEAFF	TGTGCCATCAGTGGAAAAGATCCGGCGGAGACTGAAGCTTTCTTT
once	TRBD1	TRBV5-8	TRBJ2-3	CASSYSGQGKGTDTQYF	TGTGCCAGCAGCTACTCGGGACAGGGGAAAGGGACAGATACGCAGTATTTT
-	-	TRBV6-2/TRBV6-3	TRBJ2-1	CASSITVEQFF	TGTGCCAGCAGCATTACAGTTGAGCAGTTCTTC
-	TRBD1	TRBV10-1	TRBJ2-7	CASSESPVDRVYEQYF	TGCGCCAGCAGTGAGTCCCCAGTCGACAGGGTGTACGAGCAGTACTTC
-	-	TRBV21-1	TRBJ1-5	CASVEGHYYSNQPQHF	TGTGCCAGCGTAGAGGGACACTATTATAGCAATCAGCCCCAGCATTTT
-	TRBD2	TRBV7-8	TRBJ2-1	CASSPGTSGPYNEQFF	TGTGCCAGCAGCCCTGGGACTAGCGGGCCGTACAATGAGCAGTTCTTC
-	-	TRBV12-3/TRBV12-4	TRBJ1-3	CASSFWADTIYF	TGTGCCAGCAGTTTCTGGGCGGACACCATATATTTT
-	-	TRBV25-1	TRBJ1-2	CASSVAGTGRGYTF	TGTGCCAGCAGTGTGGCGGGGACGGGCCGTGGCTACACCTTC
-	TRBD1	TRBV7-8	TRBJ2-6	CASSLGWAGGSGANVLTF	TGTGCCAGCAGCTTAGGTTGGGCAGGGGGCTCTGGGGCCAACGTCCTGACTTTC
-	TRBD2	TRBV7-2	TRBJ2-1	CASRSRTSGILRTGNEQFF	TGTGCCAGCAGGAGCAGGACTAGCGGGATTCTCCGTACGGGCAATGAGCAGTTCTTC
-	-	TRBV29-1	TRBJ2-7	CSVNFGTGQYF	TGCAGCGTTAATTTTGGGACGGGGCAGTACTTC
-	-	TRBV5-5	TRBJ1-3	CASRQSSGNTIYF	TGTGCCAGCAGGCAGAGCTCTGGAAACACCATATATTTT
-	-	TRBV28	TRBJ2-7	CASGPRYEQYF	TGTGCCAGCGGCCCGCGGTACGAGCAGTACTTC
-	TRBD1	TRBV7-9	TRBJ1-2	CASSLTGGNYGYTF	TGTGCCAGCAGCTTGACAGGGGGCAACTATGGCTACACCTTC
few	TRBD1	TRBV6-5	TRBJ2-7	CASSPDRGQSYEQYF	TGTGCCAGCAGCCCCGACAGGGGGCAATCCTACGAGCAGTACTTC
-	-	TRBV25-1	TRBJ2-7	CASSEQAGESYEQYF	TGTGCCAGCAGTGAACAAGCGGGCGAATCCTACGAGCAGTACTTC
-	TRBD1	TRBV9	TRBJ1-5	CASSANPERQGPTHQPQHF	TGTGCCAGCAGCGCCAACCCCGAGCGACAGGGGCCTACGCATCAGCCCCAGCATTTT
-	TRBD2	TRBV6-5	TRBJ2-5	CASSYSSGSGETQYF	TGTGCCAGCAGTTACTCTAGCGGGAGTGGGGAGACCCAGTACTTC
-	-	TRBV9	TRBJ1-3	CASTGPGNTIYF	TGTGCCAGCACCGGGCCCGGAAACACCATATATTTT
-	-	TRBV6-1	TRBJ2-1	CASSEGDYNEQFF	TGTGCCAGCAGTGAAGGGGACTACAATGAGCAGTTCTTC
-	-	TRBV9	TRBJ2-5	CASSGGLQETQYF	TGTGCCAGCAGCGGGGGGCTCCAAGAGACCCAGTACTTC
-	-	TRBV6-5	TRBJ1-2	CASSYSGLGGYTF	TGTGCCAGCAGTTATTCGGGGTTGGGTGGCTACACCTTC
-	TRBD2	TRBV11-2	TRBJ2-7	CASSSIGGRTYEQYF	TGTGCCAGCAGTTCCATAGGCGGGAGAACATACGAGCAGTACTTC
-	-	TRBV30	TRBJ1-1	CAWLGTSSGNTEAFF	TGTGCCTGGTTAGGGACATCGTCGGGGAACACTGAAGCTTTCTTT
-	-	TRBV4-2	TRBJ1-4	CASSQKGTNEKLFF	TGTGCCAGCAGCCAGAAGGGGACTAATGAAAAACTGTTTTTT
-	TRBD2	TRBV7-9	TRBJ2-5	CASSLGTSGRQETQYF	TGTGCCAGCAGCTTAGGGACTAGCGGGAGGCAAGAGACCCAGTACTTC
-	-	TRBV28	TRBJ1-5	CASSFRGAGQPQHF	TGTGCCAGCAGTTTCCGGGGGGCGGGTCAGCCCCAGCATTTT
few	-	TRBV27	TRBJ1-4	CASSLSGVGEKLFF	TGTGCCAGCAGTTTAAGTGGGGTGGGTGAAAAACTGTTTTTT
-	-	TRBV19	TRBJ2-6	CASSGTGANVLTF	TGTGCCAGTAGTGGCACGGGGGCCAACGTCCTGACTTTC
-	-	TRBV5-1	TRBJ2-2	CASSSVGELFF	TGCGCCAGCAGCTCTGTCGGGGAGCTGTTTTTT
-	-	TRBV6-5	TRBJ2-1	CASMLASSGNEQFF	TGTGCCAGCATGTTGGCTAGCAGTGGCAATGAGCAGTTCTTC
-	TRBD2	TRBV4-2	TRBJ2-7	CASSQDWRGASYEQYF	TGTGCCAGCAGCCAAGACTGGCGGGGGGCCTCCTACGAGCAGTACTTC